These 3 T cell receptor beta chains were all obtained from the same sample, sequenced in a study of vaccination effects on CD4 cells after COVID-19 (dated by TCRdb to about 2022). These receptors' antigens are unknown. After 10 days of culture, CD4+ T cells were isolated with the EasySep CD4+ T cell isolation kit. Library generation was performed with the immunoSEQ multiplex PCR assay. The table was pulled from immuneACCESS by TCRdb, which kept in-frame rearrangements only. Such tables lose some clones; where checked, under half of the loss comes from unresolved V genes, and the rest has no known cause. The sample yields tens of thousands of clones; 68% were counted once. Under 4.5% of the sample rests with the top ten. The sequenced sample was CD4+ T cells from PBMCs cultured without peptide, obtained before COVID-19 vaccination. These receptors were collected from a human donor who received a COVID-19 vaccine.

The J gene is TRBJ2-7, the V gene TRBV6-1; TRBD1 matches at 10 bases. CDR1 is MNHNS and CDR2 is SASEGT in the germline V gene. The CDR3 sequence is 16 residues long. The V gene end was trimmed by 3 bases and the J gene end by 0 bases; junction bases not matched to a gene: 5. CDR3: CASSDRTGGSSYEQYF. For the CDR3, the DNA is TGTGCCAGCAGTGACAGGACAGGGGGAAGCTCCTACGAGCAGTACTTC.

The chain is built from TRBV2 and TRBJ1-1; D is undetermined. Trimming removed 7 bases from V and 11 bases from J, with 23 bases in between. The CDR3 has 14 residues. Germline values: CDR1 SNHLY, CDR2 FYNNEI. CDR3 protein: CASTEREPYTAAFF. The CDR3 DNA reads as TGTGCCAGCACCGAACGGGAACCGTACACTGCGGCTTTCTTT.

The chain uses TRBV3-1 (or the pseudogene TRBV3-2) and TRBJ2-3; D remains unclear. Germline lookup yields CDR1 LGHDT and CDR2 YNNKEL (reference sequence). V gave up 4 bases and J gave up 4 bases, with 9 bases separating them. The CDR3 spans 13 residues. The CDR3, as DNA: TGTGCCAGCAGCCCTGGCGGATCAGATACGCAGTATTTT. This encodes CASSPGGSDTQYF.